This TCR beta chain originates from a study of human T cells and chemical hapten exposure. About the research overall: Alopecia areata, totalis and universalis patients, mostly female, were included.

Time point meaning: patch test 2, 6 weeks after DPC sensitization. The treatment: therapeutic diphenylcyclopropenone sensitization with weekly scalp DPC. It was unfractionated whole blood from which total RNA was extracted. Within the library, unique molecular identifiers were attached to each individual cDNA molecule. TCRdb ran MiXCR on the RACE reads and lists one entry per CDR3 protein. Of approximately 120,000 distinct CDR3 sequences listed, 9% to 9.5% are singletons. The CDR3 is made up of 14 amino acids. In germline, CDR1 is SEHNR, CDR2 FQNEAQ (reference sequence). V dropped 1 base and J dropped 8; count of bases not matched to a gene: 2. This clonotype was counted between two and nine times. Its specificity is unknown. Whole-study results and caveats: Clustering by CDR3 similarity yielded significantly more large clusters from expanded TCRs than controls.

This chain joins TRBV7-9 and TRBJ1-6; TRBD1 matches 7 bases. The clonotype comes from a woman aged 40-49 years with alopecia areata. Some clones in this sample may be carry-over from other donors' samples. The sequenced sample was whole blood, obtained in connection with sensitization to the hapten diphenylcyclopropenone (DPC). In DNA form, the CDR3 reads TGTGCCAGCAGCTTAGGACAGGGAGATTCACCCCTCCACTTT. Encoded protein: CASSLGQGDSPLHF.